This passage covers 20 T cell receptor beta chains from one sample sequenced in a study of shared T cell receptors in the human thymus. Sequenced by immunoSEQ multiplex PCR; TCRdb stores in-frame clones only, minus some. The sample includes 700,000 to 750,000 clones, approximately 83% seen only once; the top ten take around 0.0099%. These sequences were also reported in another study, on human thymus T cells.

Sequencing input: thymocytes. These receptors all come from a girl under two years old with a congenital heart defect.

The rearrangement joins TRBV6-1 to TRBJ1-2; TRBD1 matches 10 bases. Unmatched junction bases numbered 2, after V lost 5 bases and J lost 5 bases. Germline CDR1 MNHNS, CDR2 SASEGT. The CDR3 extends over 13 amino acids. CDR3 protein: CASSPDRGYGYTF. CDR3 DNA sequence: TGTGCCAGCAGTCCGGACAGGGGGTATGGCTACACCTTC.

V is TRBV27 and J is TRBJ1-5; 8 bases map to TRBD1. Germline loops: CDR1 MNHEY, CDR2 SMNVEV (reference sequence). Trimming at V came to 3 bases and at J to 3 bases, leaving 1 base not matched to a gene. CDR3 length: 14 residues. The chain's CDR3 is CASSLGQANQPQHF. CDR3 sequence (DNA): TGTGCCAGCAGTTTGGGACAGGCCAATCAGCCCCAGCATTTT.

The chain recombines TRBV5-4 with TRBJ2-3, with TRBD2 matching over 10 bases. Germline V gene sequence: CDR1 SGHNT, CDR2 YYREEE (reference sequence). Germline trimming cut 0 bases from V and 4 bases from J; bases unmatched to any gene: 8. The CDR3 runs 17 residues. The CDR3 region is CASSLGGSGGEADTQYF. The CDR3 DNA follows: TGTGCCAGCAGCTTGGGGGGCAGCGGGGGGGAGGCAGATACGCAGTATTTT.

This clone was observed a handful of times. The chain joins TRBV4-1 to TRBJ1-1; 9 bases fit TRBD1. Germline loops: CDR1 MGHRA, CDR2 YSYEKL. The trim removed 7 bases at V and 0 bases at J, leaving 12 bases unmatched. CDR3 length: 17 residues. For the CDR3, the DNA is TGCGCCAGCACCGCAAGGGACAGGGAGGGGTTGAACACTGAAGCTTTCTTT. This translates into CASTARDREGLNTEAFF.

This clone was picked up a small number of times. The V and J genes are TRBV27 and TRBJ1-6, with 8 bases identical to TRBD1. After removal of 11 bases from V and 7 bases from J, the junction contained 13 bases not matched to a gene. Germline CDR1 is MNHEY and CDR2 is SMNVEV (reference sequence). The CDR3 extends over 15 amino acids. The CDR3 DNA follows: TGTGCCTCCAGGGGGGACAGGAACTCGAATTCACCCCTCCACTTT. Amino acid sequence: CASRGDRNSNSPLHF.

This clone was counted a single time. The genes are TRBV6-1 and TRBJ2-1; 10 bases align to TRBD1. With 1 base clipped from V and 0 bases from J, the junction kept 9 bases outside the gene matches. The CDR3 has 19 residues. The germline gives CDR1 MNHNS, CDR2 SASEGT. CDR3: CASSEVCGTGDCSYNEQFF. DNA for the CDR3: TGTGCCAGCAGTGAAGTATGCGGGACAGGGGATTGCTCCTACAATGAGCAGTTCTTC.

The chain joins TRBV4-2 to TRBJ1-2, with a weak D call TRBD1 (6 bases). The CDR3 contains 14 residues. The V end was cut by 2 bases, the J end by 4 bases, with 11 bases between. The germline V gene has CDR1 LGHNA and CDR2 YNFKEQ. CDR3 sequence (DNA): TGTGCCAGCAGCCAATACAGGGAACGCTATGGCTACACCTTC. The encoded protein is CASSQYRERYGYTF.

The sample holds a few counts of this clone. The same CDR3 also results from other DNA sequences found in this sample. The chain uses TRBV9 and TRBJ2-3, with 14 bases fitting TRBD2. CDR3 length: 16 amino acids. The V and J ends lost 4 bases and 3 bases, in that order; junction bases with no gene match: 4. Germline CDR1 is SGDLS and CDR2 is YYNGEE. The CDR3 region has the DNA TGTGCCAGCAGCCCCCGGACTAGCGGGGGGACAGATACGCAGTATTTT. Translation: CASSPRTSGGTDTQYF.

This clone was detected a few times. The rearrangement uses TRBV30 and TRBJ1-4; 9 bases are shared with TRBD1. With 6 bases clipped from V and 8 bases from J, the junction kept 10 bases outside the gene matches. CDR1 is GTSNPN, CDR2 SVGIG, per germline (reference sequence). The CDR3 spans 14 residues. The CDR3 protein is CACQWVGQGEKLFF. In DNA form, the CDR3 reads TGTGCCTGCCAGTGGGTAGGACAGGGGGAAAAACTGTTTTTT.

This clone was found once. The genes are TRBV19 and TRBJ1-4; D call uncertain. V shed 7 bases and J shed 4 bases, with 22 bases lying between them. The CDR3 consists of 17 residues. In germline, CDR1 is LNHDA, CDR2 SQIVND (reference sequence). The CDR3 nucleotides read TGTGCCAGTAATTCTCGGAGGGAAAGGACGGGTAATGAAAAACTGTTTTTT. It yields the protein CASNSRRERTGNEKLFF.

The chain combines TRBV2 with TRBJ1-2; 7 bases are a match to TRBD1. CDR3 length equals 12 residues. Looked up from germline, CDR1 is SNHLY and CDR2 is FYNNEI. After removal of 6 bases from V and 8 bases from J, the junction contained 6 bases not matched to a gene. The CDR3, as DNA: TGTGCCAGCAGGGGTGACAGGGAAGGCTACACCTTC. It translates to CASRGDREGYTF.

This clone was seen only once. The genes are TRBV4-3 and TRBJ2-1, with D maybe TRBD2 (6 bases). Germline-derived CDR1 and CDR2 are LGHNA and YSLEER. The V end was cut by 5 bases, the J end by 5 bases, with 19 bases between. This CDR3 comprises 16 residues. CDR3 region: CASSWRWRVSDNEQFF. DNA of the CDR3: TGCGCCAGCAGCTGGCGGTGGAGGGTTTCGGACAATGAGCAGTTCTTC.

A single count supports this clone. The V gene is TRBV7-9, the J gene TRBJ1-6; D is unclear. The germline V gene has CDR1 SEHNR and CDR2 FQNEAQ (reference sequence). Trimming pared 0 bases from V and 0 bases from J, leaving 6 bases between. The CDR3 contains 16 residues. CDR3 sequence reads: CASSLARLSYNSPLHF. The CDR3 region has the DNA TGTGCCAGCAGCTTAGCGCGTCTCTCCTATAATTCACCCCTCCACTTT.

CDR3 nucleotides: TGTGCCAGCAGCGTAGGGGGACGGGGGTGGACTGAAGCTTTCTTT. It translates to CASSVGGRGWTEAFF. The chain carries TRBV9 and TRBJ1-1, with a possible D match to TRBD1 (5 bases). Germline CDR1 SGDLS, CDR2 YYNGEE. V was pared by 0 bases and J by 5 bases, with 14 bases between. This CDR3 has 15 amino acids.

This clone occurred once. The J gene is TRBJ1-3, the V gene TRBV18; D perhaps matches TRBD1 (5 bases). CDR1 and CDR2 from the germline V gene are KGHSH and LQKENI. The V end lost 3 bases, the J end lost 4 bases, and 25 bases lay between the germline ends. The CDR3 covers 19 residues. The CDR3 DNA is TGTGCCAGCTCACCCCCCGAAGGAGGGACTGCCGCAATAGGAAACACCATATATTTT. Protein: CASSPPEGGTAAIGNTIYF.

The gene calls are TRBV28 and TRBJ1-5; the match to TRBD1 covers 8 bases. The CDR3 covers 14 residues. CDR1 MDHEN and CDR2 SYDVKM come from the germline V gene. The trim removed 8 bases at V and 4 bases at J, leaving 7 bases unmatched. The DNA of the CDR3 is TGTGCCAGCTGGAGGACAGGGATGAATCAGCCCCAGCATTTT. Its translation is CASWRTGMNQPQHF.

The rearrangement joins TRBV28 to TRBJ1-2; D gene unclear. Deletions cut 6 bases from V and 6 bases from J, with 26 bases between. There are 17 residues in the CDR3. In germline, CDR1 is MDHEN, CDR2 SYDVKM. The CDR3 nucleotides are TGTGCCAGCAGCCCGGACCGGGCCTTCACCCGAGCGGATGGCTACACCTTC. As protein: CASSPDRAFTRADGYTF.

The J gene is TRBJ1-6, the V gene TRBV28; a weak D match, TRBD1 (6 bases). Germline CDR1 and CDR2: MDHEN and SYDVKM. Trimming stripped 3 bases from V and 7 bases from J, with 16 bases between. The CDR3 spans 16 residues. The CDR3 DNA sequence: TGTGCCAGCAGTTTTCTTGTCCGTCAGGGGAATTCACCCCTCCACTTT. Its translation is CASSFLVRQGNSPLHF.

The genes are TRBV5-1 and TRBJ1-2; TRBD1 agrees at 8 bases. This CDR3 has 14 residues. Germline trimming cut 0 bases from V and 10 bases from J; bases unmatched to any gene: 8. The germline CDR1 and CDR2 sequences are SGHRS and YFSETQ. The CDR3: CASSLALKTGVYTF. CDR3 coding DNA: TGCGCCAGCAGCTTGGCCCTAAAGACAGGGGTCTACACCTTC.

The chain combines TRBV6-4 with TRBJ2-3; 7 bases map to TRBD2. Germline V gene lookup returns CDR1 MRHNA and CDR2 SNTAGT. CDR3 size: 14 residues. The V segment lost 0 bases and the J segment 5 bases; nucleotides outside the gene matches: 2. This CDR3 reads CASSDSGEGDTQYF. In nucleotides, the CDR3 is TGTGCCAGCAGTGACTCCGGGGAGGGAGATACGCAGTATTTT.